This section outlines one TCR beta chain sequence together with its context. This sample is drawn from a study of T cells in Graves' hyperthyroidism and ophthalmopathy. PBMCs stemmed from approximately 9.1 ml fresh peripheral blood. The CDR3 is made up of 17 amino acids. Trimming removed 5 bases from V and 3 bases from J, with 20 bases in between. The germline V gene has CDR1 LNHNV and CDR2 YYDKDF (reference sequence). Amplified TCR beta CDR3 regions came from RNA transcripts. First-round RT-PCR of the TCR CDR3 relied on the HTBI primer set. TCRdb called the multiplex PCR reads again in MiXCR, with one record for every CDR3 protein. The sample lists about 400,000 distinct CDR3 sequences, about 14% seen once, with 15% to 20% in the top ten.

The TCR sequence derives from a woman aged 25 to 39 with Graves' ophthalmopathy. Sequenced material: blood. The gene calls are TRBV15 and TRBJ2-1; tentatively, D is TRBD2 (6 bases). In nucleotides, the CDR3 is TGTGCCACCAGCGTCTCCGTGGGGGGAGAATTCTACAATGAGCAGTTCTTC. Amino acids: CATSVSVGGEFYNEQFF.